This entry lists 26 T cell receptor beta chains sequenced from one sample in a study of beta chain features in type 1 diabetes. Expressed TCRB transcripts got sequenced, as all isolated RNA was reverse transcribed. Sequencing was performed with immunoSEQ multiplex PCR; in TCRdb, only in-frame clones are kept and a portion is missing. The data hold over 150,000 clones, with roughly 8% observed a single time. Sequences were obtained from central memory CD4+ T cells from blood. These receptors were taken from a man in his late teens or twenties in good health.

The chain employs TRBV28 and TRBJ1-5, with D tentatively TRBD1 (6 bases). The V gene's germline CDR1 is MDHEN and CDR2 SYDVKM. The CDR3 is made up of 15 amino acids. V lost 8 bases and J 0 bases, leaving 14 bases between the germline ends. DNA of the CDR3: TGTGCCAGCTCATGGGACACCTATAGCAATCAGCCCCAGCATTTT. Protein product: CASSWDTYSNQPQHF.

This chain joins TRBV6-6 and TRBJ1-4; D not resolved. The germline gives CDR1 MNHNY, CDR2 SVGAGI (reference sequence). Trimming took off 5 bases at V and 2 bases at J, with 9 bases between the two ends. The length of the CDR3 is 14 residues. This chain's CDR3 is CASSPHMTNEKLFF. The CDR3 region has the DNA TGTGCCAGCAGTCCCCACATGACTAATGAAAAACTGTTTTTT.

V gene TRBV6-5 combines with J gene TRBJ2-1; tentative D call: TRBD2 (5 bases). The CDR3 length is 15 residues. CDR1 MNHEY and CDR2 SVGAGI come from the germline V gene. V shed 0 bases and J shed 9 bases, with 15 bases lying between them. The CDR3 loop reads CASSYSPEVGTEQFF. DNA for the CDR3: TGTGCCAGCAGTTACTCACCGGAGGTGGGCACTGAGCAGTTCTTC.

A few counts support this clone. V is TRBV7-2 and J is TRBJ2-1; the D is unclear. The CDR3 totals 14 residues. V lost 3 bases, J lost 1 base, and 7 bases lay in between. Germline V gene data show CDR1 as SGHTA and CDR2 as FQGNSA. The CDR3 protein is CASSFARSYNEQFF. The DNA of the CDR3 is TGTGCCAGCAGCTTCGCCAGGTCCTACAATGAGCAGTTCTTC.

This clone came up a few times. In DNA, the CDR3 is TGTGCCAGCAGCTTAGGGGGGGCCGAAGAGACCCAGTACTTC. Protein sequence: CASSLGGAEETQYF. The rearrangement links TRBV7-3 to TRBJ2-5; a possible D gene is TRBD2 (7 bases). Deletions cut 2 bases from V and 3 bases from J, with 10 bases between. The CDR3 totals 14 residues. CDR1 is SGHTA, CDR2 FQGTGA, per germline.

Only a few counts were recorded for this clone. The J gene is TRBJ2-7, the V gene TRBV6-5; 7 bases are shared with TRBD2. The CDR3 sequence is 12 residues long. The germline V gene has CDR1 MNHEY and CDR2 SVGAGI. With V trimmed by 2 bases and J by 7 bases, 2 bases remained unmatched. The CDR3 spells CASSYLGGEQYF. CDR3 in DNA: TGTGCCAGCAGTTACCTGGGAGGGGAGCAGTACTTC.

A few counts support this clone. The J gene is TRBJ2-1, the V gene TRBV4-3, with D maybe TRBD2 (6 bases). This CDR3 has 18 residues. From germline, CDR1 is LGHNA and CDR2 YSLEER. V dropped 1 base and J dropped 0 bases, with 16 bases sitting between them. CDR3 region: CASSQGFLARSSYNEQFF. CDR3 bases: TGCGCCAGCAGCCAAGGGTTTCTAGCGCGAAGCTCCTACAATGAGCAGTTCTTC.

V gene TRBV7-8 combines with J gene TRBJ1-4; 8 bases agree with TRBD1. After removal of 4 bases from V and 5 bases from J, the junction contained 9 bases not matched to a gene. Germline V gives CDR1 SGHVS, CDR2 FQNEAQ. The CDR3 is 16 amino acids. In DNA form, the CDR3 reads TGTGCCAGCAGCTCCCAGGCATACAGGGGGAATGAAAAACTGTTTTTT. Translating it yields CASSSQAYRGNEKLFF.

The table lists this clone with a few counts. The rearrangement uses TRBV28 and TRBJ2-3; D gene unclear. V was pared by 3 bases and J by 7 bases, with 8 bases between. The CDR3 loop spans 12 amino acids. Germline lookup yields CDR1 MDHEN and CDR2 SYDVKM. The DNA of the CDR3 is TGTGCCAGCAGTTTCAGACAAAATACGCAGTATTTT. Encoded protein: CASSFRQNTQYF.

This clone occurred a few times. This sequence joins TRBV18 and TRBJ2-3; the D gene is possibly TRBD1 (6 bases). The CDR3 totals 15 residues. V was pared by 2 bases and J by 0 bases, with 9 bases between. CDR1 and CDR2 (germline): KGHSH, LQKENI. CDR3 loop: CASSPGGQSTDTQYF. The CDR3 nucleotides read TGTGCCAGCTCACCAGGCGGACAGAGCACAGATACGCAGTATTTT.

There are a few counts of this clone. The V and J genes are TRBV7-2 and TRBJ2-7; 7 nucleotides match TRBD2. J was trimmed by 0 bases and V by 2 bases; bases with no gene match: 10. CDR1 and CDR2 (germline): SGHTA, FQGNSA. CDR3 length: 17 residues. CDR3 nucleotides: TGTGCCAGCAGCTTACATGCCCTAGCGGCGGGCTCCTACGAGCAGTACTTC. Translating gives CASSLHALAAGSYEQYF. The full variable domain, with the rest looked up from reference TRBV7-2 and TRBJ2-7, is GAGVSQSPSNKVTEKGKDVELRCDPISGHTALYWYRQSLGQGLEFLIYFQGNSAPDKSGLPSDRFSAERTGGSVSTLTIQRTQQEDSAVYLCASSLHALAAGSYEQYFGPGTRLTVT.

Here the CDR3 DNA reads TGTGCCAGCAAAAACCCCGGACAGACAAACAATGAGCAGTTCTTC. It yields the protein CASKNPGQTNNEQFF. The chain combines TRBV6-4 with TRBJ2-1; possibly TRBD1 for D (6 bases). This CDR3 is built from 15 residues. Deletions cut 7 bases from V and 5 bases from J, with 18 bases between. Germline CDR1 and CDR2: MRHNA and SNTAGT.

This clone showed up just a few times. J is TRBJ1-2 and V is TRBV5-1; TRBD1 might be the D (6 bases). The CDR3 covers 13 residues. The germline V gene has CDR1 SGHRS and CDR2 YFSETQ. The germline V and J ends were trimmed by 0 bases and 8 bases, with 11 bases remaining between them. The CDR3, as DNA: TGCGCCAGCAGCTTGGCCGGAGGACAGGGCTACACCTTC. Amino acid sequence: CASSLAGGQGYTF.

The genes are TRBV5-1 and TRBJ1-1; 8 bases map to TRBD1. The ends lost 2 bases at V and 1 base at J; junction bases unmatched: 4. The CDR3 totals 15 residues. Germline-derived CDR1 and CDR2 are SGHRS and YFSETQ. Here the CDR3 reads CASSFQGARNTEAFF. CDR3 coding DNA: TGCGCCAGCAGCTTTCAGGGGGCGCGGAACACTGAAGCTTTCTTT.

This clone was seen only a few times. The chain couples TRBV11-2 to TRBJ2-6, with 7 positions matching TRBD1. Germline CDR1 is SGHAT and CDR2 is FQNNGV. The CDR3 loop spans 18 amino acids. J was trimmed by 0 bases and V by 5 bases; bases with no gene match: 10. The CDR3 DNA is TGTGCCAGCAGCCAAATAGGACAGGCTAGCTCTGGGGCCAACGTCCTGACTTTC. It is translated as CASSQIGQASSGANVLTF.

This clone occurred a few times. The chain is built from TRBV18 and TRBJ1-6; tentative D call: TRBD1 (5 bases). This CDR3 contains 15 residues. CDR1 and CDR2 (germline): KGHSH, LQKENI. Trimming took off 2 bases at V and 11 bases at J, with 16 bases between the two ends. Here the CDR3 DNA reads TGTGCCAGCTCACCATCGGCCGGGGGGGAAGCACCCCTCCACTTT. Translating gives CASSPSAGGEAPLHF.

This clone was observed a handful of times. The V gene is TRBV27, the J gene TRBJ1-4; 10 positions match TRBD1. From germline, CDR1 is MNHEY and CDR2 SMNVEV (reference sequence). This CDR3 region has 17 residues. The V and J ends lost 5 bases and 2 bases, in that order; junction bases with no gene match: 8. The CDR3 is CASSPGTGAPTNEKLFF. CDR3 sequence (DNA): TGTGCCAGCAGTCCTGGGACAGGGGCGCCGACTAATGAAAAACTGTTTTTT.

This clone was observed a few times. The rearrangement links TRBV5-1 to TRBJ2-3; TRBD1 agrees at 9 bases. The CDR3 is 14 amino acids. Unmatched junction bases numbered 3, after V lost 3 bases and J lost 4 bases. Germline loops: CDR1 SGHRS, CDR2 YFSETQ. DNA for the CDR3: TGCGCCAGCAGCTCACAGGGGGCCCCAGATACGCAGTATTTT. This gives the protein CASSSQGAPDTQYF.

The CDR3 DNA is TGCGCCAGCAGCCAGGCGACTAGCGGGAGACGGGATGAGCAGTTCTTC. Its protein product is CASSQATSGRRDEQFF. The J gene is TRBJ2-1, the V gene TRBV4-1; 12 bases line up with TRBD2. Germline V CDR1 and CDR2: MGHRA, YSYEKL. V dropped 3 bases and J dropped 8; count of bases not matched to a gene: 8. CDR3 length equals 16 residues.

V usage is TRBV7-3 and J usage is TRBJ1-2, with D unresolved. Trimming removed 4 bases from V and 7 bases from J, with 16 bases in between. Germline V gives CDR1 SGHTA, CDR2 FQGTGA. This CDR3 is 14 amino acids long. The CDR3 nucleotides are TGTGCCAGCAGCTCCATGGGAGGGCCGGGTGGCTACACCTTC. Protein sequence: CASSSMGGPGGYTF.

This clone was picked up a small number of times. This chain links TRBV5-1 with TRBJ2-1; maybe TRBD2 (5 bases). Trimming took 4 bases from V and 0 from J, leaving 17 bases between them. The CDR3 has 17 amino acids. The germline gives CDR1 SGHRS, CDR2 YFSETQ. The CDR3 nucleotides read TGCGCCAGCAGCCCACTTACGTTGACTACCTCCTACAATGAGCAGTTCTTC. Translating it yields CASSPLTLTTSYNEQFF.

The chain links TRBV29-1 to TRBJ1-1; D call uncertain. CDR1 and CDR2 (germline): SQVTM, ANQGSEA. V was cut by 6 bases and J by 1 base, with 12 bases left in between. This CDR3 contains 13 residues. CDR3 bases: TGCAGCGTCCCCGGTATCGGGAACACTGAAGCTTTCTTT. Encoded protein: CSVPGIGNTEAFF.

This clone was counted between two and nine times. CDR3 DNA sequence: TGTGCCAGCAGCTTAGCGCTCAGCTCCTACGAGCAGTACTTC. It encodes CASSLALSSYEQYF. The V gene is TRBV7-6, the J gene TRBJ2-7, with D unclear. V lost 0 bases and J lost 0, with 6 bases in between. The germline V gene encodes CDR1 SGHVS and CDR2 FNYEAQ. This CDR3 region has 14 residues.

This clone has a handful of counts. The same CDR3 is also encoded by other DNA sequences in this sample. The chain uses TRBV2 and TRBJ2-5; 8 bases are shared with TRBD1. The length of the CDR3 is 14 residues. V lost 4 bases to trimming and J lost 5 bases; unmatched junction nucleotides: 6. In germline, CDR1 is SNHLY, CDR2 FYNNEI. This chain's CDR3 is CASSGGQGQETQYF. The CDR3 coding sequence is TGTGCCAGCAGTGGCGGACAGGGTCAGGAGACCCAGTACTTC.

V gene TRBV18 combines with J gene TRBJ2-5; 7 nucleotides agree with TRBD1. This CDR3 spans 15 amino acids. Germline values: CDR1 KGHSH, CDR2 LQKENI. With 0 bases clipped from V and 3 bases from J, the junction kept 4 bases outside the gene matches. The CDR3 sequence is CASSPPLGGEETQYF. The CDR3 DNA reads TGTGCCAGCTCACCACCTCTAGGGGGCGAAGAGACCCAGTACTTC.

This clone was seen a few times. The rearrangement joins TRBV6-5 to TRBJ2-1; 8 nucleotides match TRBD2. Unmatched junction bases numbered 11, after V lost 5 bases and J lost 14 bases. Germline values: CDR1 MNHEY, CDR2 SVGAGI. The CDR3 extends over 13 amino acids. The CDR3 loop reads CASSPSGGRGEFF. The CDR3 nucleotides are TGTGCCAGCAGTCCAAGCGGGGGCCGGGGGGAGTTCTTC.